These 10 T cell receptor beta chains were all obtained from the same sample, sequenced in a study of tumor and adjacent non-tumor tissue in lung cancer. A modified ARM-PCR protocol with three rounds of nested PCR amplified TCRbeta. TCRdb re-derived calls from the multiplex PCR reads in MiXCR, one entry per CDR3 protein. This sample has tens of thousands of distinct CDR3 sequences, with approximately 68% found just once. The template was RNA from unsorted bulk tissue. The normal lung tissue was taken more than 3 cm from the tumor edge. Sequencing used distant non-tumor lung tissue. These TCRs come from a woman in her forties or fifties with non-small cell lung cancer.

Comment on this clonotype: Given the absence of the conserved phenylalanine or tryptophan at the CDR3 end, a read error is likely. This chain joins TRBV11-2 and TRBJ2-7; perhaps D is TRBD1 or TRBD2 (5 bases each). CDR3 length equals 14 residues. V lost 1 base to trimming and J lost 5 bases, with 12 bases between them. Germline V gene lookup returns CDR1 SGHAT and CDR2 FQNNGV. The CDR3 nucleotides are TGTGCCAGCAGCTTAGTGGGCGTGGGGGACGAGCAGTACTTG. Its translation: CASSLVGVGDEQYL.

The rearrangement uses TRBV5-1 and TRBJ1-1, with TRBD1 matching over 8 bases. Germline V gives CDR1 SGHRS, CDR2 YFSETQ. Germline trimming cut 3 bases from V and 5 bases from J; bases unmatched to any gene: 9. This CDR3 spans 15 amino acids. DNA of the CDR3: TGCGCCAGCAGCTCCAGGGGGCAGGGGAAAACTGAAGCTTTCTTT. Translated, it gives CASSSRGQGKTEAFF. The complete variable domain, with remaining parts taken from reference TRBV5-1 and TRBJ1-1, reads KAGVTQTPRYLIKTRGQQVTLSCSPISGHRSVSWYQQTPGQGLQFLFEYFSETQRNKGNFPGRFSGRQFSNSRSEMNVSTLELGDSALYLCASSSRGQGKTEAFFGQGTRLTVV.

With respect to this clonotype: Germline and junction disagree at one end, which may indicate a read error. The chain has TRBV11-1 and TRBJ2-1; no reliable D call. In germline, CDR1 is SGHAT, CDR2 FQDESV (reference sequence). This CDR3 is 11 amino acids long. The CDR3 sequence is CASILENEQLF. DNA for the CDR3: TGTGCCAGCATCTTAGAGAATGAGCAGTTATTC.

Only a few counts were recorded for this clonotype. The rearrangement links TRBV7-8 to TRBJ1-4, with 9 bases matching TRBD1. After removal of 5 bases from V and 10 bases from J, the junction contained 11 bases not matched to a gene. The length of the CDR3 is 15 residues. Germline CDR1 SGHVS, CDR2 FQNEAQ. CDR3 sequence: CASSPAGTGSAKLFF. As DNA, the CDR3 is TGTGCCAGCAGCCCCGCCGGGACAGGGTCAGCAAAACTGTTTTTT.

A remark on this clonotype: Since the CDR3 does not end with the conserved phenylalanine or tryptophan, this likely comes from a read error. The chain couples TRBV20-1 to TRBJ2-1; the D gene could be TRBD1 or TRBD2 (6 bases each). The CDR3 totals 13 residues. Germline V gives CDR1 DFQATT, CDR2 SNEGSKA (reference sequence). This CDR3 reads CSAPGGPKNEQFL. The CDR3 bases are TGTAGTGCTCCTGGGGGGCCAAAAAATGAGCAGTTCCTC.

A word on this clonotype: A much bigger clone sits one base away, suggesting this may be a read error. The chain links TRBV20-1 to TRBJ2-1, with unresolved D. CDR3 length: 16 residues. CDR1 is DFQATT and CDR2 is SNEGSKA in the germline V gene (reference sequence). The CDR3: CSARVVKSANNKEQFF. CDR3 coding DNA: TGCAGTGCTAGAGTTGTTAAATCCGCGAACAACAAAGAGCAGTTCTTC.

Of note for this clonotype: An end of the junction differs from the germline gene, which may be a read error. V gene TRBV20-1 combines with J gene TRBJ2-1, with TRBD1 matching 7 bases. Germline-derived CDR1 and CDR2 are DFQATT and SNEGSKA (reference sequence). This CDR3 has 13 amino acids. For the CDR3, the DNA is TGCAGTGCTCTAAAGGGGGCCTTGAATGAGCAGTTGTTC. Protein: CSALKGALNEQLF.

Remarks on this clonotype: This could be a read error, since a much larger clone is one nucleotide away. V and J are TRBV6-1 and TRBJ2-2; 11 bases agree with TRBD2. The junction had 6 bases not matched to a gene; V was cut back by 9 bases and J by 6 bases. Germline V gives CDR1 MNHNS, CDR2 SASEGT. The CDR3 has 14 residues. In nucleotides, the CDR3 is TGTGCCAGTGAGACTAGCGGGGAATCCGGGGAGCTGTTTTTT. This encodes CASETSGESGELFF.

On this clonotype: This may be a read error, as it is one base from a much larger clone. The gene calls are TRBV7-8 and TRBJ2-1, with TRBD2 identical over 10 bases. The CDR3 spans 17 residues. V lost 9 bases, J lost 0 bases, and 11 bases stayed unmatched. The germline gives CDR1 SGHVS, CDR2 FQNEAQ. CDR3 bases: TGTGCCAGGAGCCCCCTAGCGGGAGTGATCTCCTACAATGAGCAGTTCTTC. It codes for CARSPLAGVISYNEQFF.

A remark on this clonotype: Compared with germline, one end of the junction differs, possibly owing to a read error. The rearrangement uses TRBV11-2 and TRBJ1-2; D is ambiguous. The CDR3 length is 14 residues. Germline assignment: CDR1 SGHAT and CDR2 FQNNGV. The CDR3 loop is CAGSLTRTNYGYAF. CDR3 bases: TGTGCCGGCAGCTTAACACGTACAAACTATGGCTACGCCTTC. Full variable domain (outside the CDR3, taken from reference TRBV11-2 and TRBJ1-2): EAGVAQSPRYKIIEKRQSVAFWCNPISGHATLYWYQQILGQGPKLLIQFQNNGVVDDSQLPKDRFSAERLKGVDSTLKIQPAKLEDSAVYLCAGSLTRTNYGYAFGSGTRLTVV.